A selection of T cell receptor beta chains follows, all from one sample in a study of cytomegalovirus exposure and HLA in healthy donors. Produced via immunoSEQ multiplex PCR; TCRdb's table is partial and in-frame only. In the table there are about 190,000 clones, approximately 80% of which are singletons. The sample consisted of PBMCs. The receptor set was obtained from a woman in her forties or fifties in good health and CMV-seropositive. CDR3s include the opening cysteine and the closing phenylalanine or tryptophan. Each record gives: D gene, V gene, J gene, clone size, CDR3 DNA, CDR3 protein. D genes are given only for firm matches. Rows give clone size only sometimes, using once, few, many, or a class for an expanded clone.

D gene: TRBD1
V gene: TRBV5-1
J gene: TRBJ1-1
clone size: few
CDR3 DNA: TGCGCCAGCAGTAGGGACAGGGGTAACACTGAAGCTTTCTTT
CDR3 protein: CASSRDRGNTEAFF

D gene: TRBD2
V gene: TRBV28
J gene: TRBJ2-7
clone size: -
CDR3 DNA: TGTGCCAGCAGCCCCCCCGGACTAGCGGGGAGGGACGAGCAGTACTTC
CDR3 protein: CASSPPGLAGRDEQYF

D gene: TRBD2
V gene: TRBV6-5
J gene: TRBJ2-3
clone size: -
CDR3 DNA: TGTGCCAGCAGAAGACTAGCGGGCACAGATACGCAGTATTTT
CDR3 protein: CASRRLAGTDTQYF

D gene: -
V gene: TRBV6-6
J gene: TRBJ1-5
clone size: once
CDR3 DNA: TGTGCCAGCAGTTATTGGGCAGGTGCAGGGGAACAGCCCCAGCATTTT
CDR3 protein: CASSYWAGAGEQPQHF

D gene: TRBD2
V gene: TRBV5-4
J gene: TRBJ2-7
clone size: few
CDR3 DNA: TGTGCCAGCAGCTTGAAGGCGGGGGGCCACGAGCAGTACTTC
CDR3 protein: CASSLKAGGHEQYF

D gene: TRBD1
V gene: TRBV6-5
J gene: TRBJ2-7
clone size: -
CDR3 DNA: TGTGCCAGCAGTTACAAAGGACAGGGCTCCTACGAGCAGTACTTC
CDR3 protein: CASSYKGQGSYEQYF

D gene: TRBD1
V gene: TRBV5-8
J gene: TRBJ1-5
clone size: -
CDR3 DNA: TGTGCCAGCAGCTCGACCGAGGGACAGGGGCGACATCAGCCCCAGCATTTT
CDR3 protein: CASSSTEGQGRHQPQHF

D gene: -
V gene: TRBV5-1
J gene: TRBJ1-1
clone size: -
CDR3 DNA: TGCGCCAGCAGCTTACAGGGTGAGACTGAAGCTTTCTTT
CDR3 protein: CASSLQGETEAFF

D gene: -
V gene: TRBV2
J gene: TRBJ1-5
clone size: -
CDR3 DNA: TGTGCCAGCAGTGAAGGAGGGGGACGTAGTCAGCCCCAGCATTTT
CDR3 protein: CASSEGGGRSQPQHF

D gene: -
V gene: TRBV6-1
J gene: TRBJ2-7
clone size: once
CDR3 DNA: TGTGCCAGCAACCCGACACCCCGTGGGTCCGAGCAGTACTTC
CDR3 protein: CASNPTPRGSEQYF

D gene: TRBD1
V gene: TRBV6-6
J gene: TRBJ1-2
clone size: few
CDR3 DNA: TGTGCCAGCACCCCTATCTCGACAGGGGGCTATGGCTACACCTTC
CDR3 protein: CASTPISTGGYGYTF

D gene: -
V gene: TRBV5-4
J gene: TRBJ1-2
clone size: once
CDR3 DNA: TGTGCCAGCAGCCCTCCGCTAGGGGGAGCCCACAATGGCTACACCTTC
CDR3 protein: CASSPPLGGAHNGYTF

D gene: -
V gene: TRBV30
J gene: TRBJ1-3
clone size: -
CDR3 DNA: TGTGCCTGGGGAGGGGGGGGCTCTGGAAACACCATATATTTT
CDR3 protein: CAWGGGGSGNTIYF

D gene: TRBD1
V gene: TRBV5-1
J gene: TRBJ2-3
clone size: -
CDR3 DNA: TGCGCCAGCAGCTCGGACAGGTACACAGATACGCAGTATTTT
CDR3 protein: CASSSDRYTDTQYF

D gene: -
V gene: TRBV28
J gene: TRBJ2-7
clone size: -
CDR3 DNA: TGTGCCAGCAGTAGGTTGGGGCTCGGCGAGCAGTACTTC
CDR3 protein: CASSRLGLGEQYF

D gene: TRBD1
V gene: TRBV27
J gene: TRBJ2-7
clone size: -
CDR3 DNA: TGTGCCAGCGGTTCGCAGACAGGGGGCGAGCAGTACTTC
CDR3 protein: CASGSQTGGEQYF

D gene: TRBD1
V gene: TRBV11-2
J gene: TRBJ2-1
clone size: -
CDR3 DNA: TGTGCCAGCAGCTTAGGACAGGGGTCCTACAATGAGCAGTTCTTC
CDR3 protein: CASSLGQGSYNEQFF

D gene: TRBD2
V gene: TRBV4-1
J gene: TRBJ2-7
clone size: -
CDR3 DNA: TGCGCCAGCAGCATCCGGACTAGCGCGACCTACGAGCAGTACTTC
CDR3 protein: CASSIRTSATYEQYF

D gene: -
V gene: TRBV18
J gene: TRBJ1-1
clone size: -
CDR3 DNA: TGTGCCAGCTCACCAGGGGCGCAAGACACTGAAGCTTTCTTT
CDR3 protein: CASSPGAQDTEAFF

D gene: -
V gene: TRBV6-4
J gene: TRBJ2-3
clone size: -
CDR3 DNA: TGTGCCAGCAGCTTCGTGGGGGCGGACACAGATACGCAGTATTTT
CDR3 protein: CASSFVGADTDTQYF

D gene: -
V gene: TRBV4-3
J gene: TRBJ2-1
clone size: -
CDR3 DNA: TGCGCCAGCAGCGTGGGGTCGTCTAGCTCCAATGAGCAGTTCTTC
CDR3 protein: CASSVGSSSSNEQFF

D gene: -
V gene: TRBV7-3
J gene: TRBJ1-1
clone size: -
CDR3 DNA: TGTGCCAGCAGCTTACAGATGAACACTGAAGCTTTCTTT
CDR3 protein: CASSLQMNTEAFF

D gene: -
V gene: TRBV5-4
J gene: TRBJ2-2
clone size: -
CDR3 DNA: TGTGCCAGCAGCTCACGACAACAGGGTATAAGGACCGGGGAGCTGTTTTTT
CDR3 protein: CASSSRQQGIRTGELFF

D gene: -
V gene: TRBV7-2
J gene: TRBJ2-7
clone size: -
CDR3 DNA: TGTGCCAGCAGCTCCCAGGGGTCTATGAGCGAGCAGTACTTC
CDR3 protein: CASSSQGSMSEQYF

D gene: -
V gene: TRBV29-1
J gene: TRBJ2-3
clone size: -
CDR3 DNA: TGCAGCGTTGTATGGTCGGTGGGAGTCACAGATACGCAGTATTTT
CDR3 protein: CSVVWSVGVTDTQYF

D gene: TRBD1
V gene: TRBV6-6
J gene: TRBJ2-7
clone size: -
CDR3 DNA: TGTGCCAGCAGTTATGGGGACAGTTCCTACGAGCAGTACTTC
CDR3 protein: CASSYGDSSYEQYF

D gene: -
V gene: TRBV5-1
J gene: TRBJ2-1
clone size: -
CDR3 DNA: TGCGCCAGCAGCTCCGGGACAAGTACACAATGGGAGCAGTTCTTC
CDR3 protein: CASSSGTSTQWEQFF

D gene: TRBD1
V gene: TRBV5-4
J gene: TRBJ2-2
clone size: -
CDR3 DNA: TGTGCCAGCAGCTGGGGGGGACAGGGGGAAACCGGGGAGCTGTTTTTT
CDR3 protein: CASSWGGQGETGELFF

D gene: TRBD1
V gene: TRBV18
J gene: TRBJ2-2
clone size: -
CDR3 DNA: TGTGCCAGCTCACCAGAGACAGGGGGCACCGGGGAGCTGTTTTTT
CDR3 protein: CASSPETGGTGELFF

D gene: TRBD1
V gene: TRBV19
J gene: TRBJ1-2
clone size: -
CDR3 DNA: TGTGCCAGTAGTGAAGGACAGGGGATCAGTGGCTACACCTTC
CDR3 protein: CASSEGQGISGYTF

D gene: TRBD2
V gene: TRBV7-2
J gene: TRBJ2-3
clone size: -
CDR3 DNA: TGTGCCAGCAGCTTAGATGCGCGGGGGGGCCCGGATACGCAGTATTTT
CDR3 protein: CASSLDARGGPDTQYF

D gene: -
V gene: TRBV29-1
J gene: TRBJ1-4
clone size: -
CDR3 DNA: TGCAGCGTTGAAGATCGGGATGAAAAACTGTTTTTT
CDR3 protein: CSVEDRDEKLFF

D gene: -
V gene: TRBV5-6
J gene: TRBJ1-1
clone size: few
CDR3 DNA: TGTGCCAGCAGCTCCTTAGCTGAAGCTTTCTTT
CDR3 protein: CASSSLAEAFF

D gene: -
V gene: TRBV5-1
J gene: TRBJ1-3
clone size: once
CDR3 DNA: TGCGCCAGCAGCTTGGCCCAGGGAAGGTATGCTGGAAACACCATATATTTT
CDR3 protein: CASSLAQGRYAGNTIYF

D gene: TRBD2
V gene: TRBV28
J gene: TRBJ2-3
clone size: -
CDR3 DNA: TGTGCCACCGAACTAGCGGGGGGACGGCTAAATACGCAGTATTTT
CDR3 protein: CATELAGGRLNTQYF

D gene: TRBD2
V gene: TRBV28
J gene: TRBJ2-1
clone size: -
CDR3 DNA: TGTGCCAGCAGCGTTGGACTAGCGGGGAACAATGAGCAGTTCTTC
CDR3 protein: CASSVGLAGNNEQFF

D gene: -
V gene: TRBV2
J gene: TRBJ1-1
clone size: -
CDR3 DNA: TGTGCCAGTCAACGGGAAGGCGACACTGAAGCTTTCTTT
CDR3 protein: CASQREGDTEAFF

D gene: -
V gene: TRBV2
J gene: TRBJ1-2
clone size: -
CDR3 DNA: TGTGCCAGCACGGCAGGTCCCTATGGCTACACCTTC
CDR3 protein: CASTAGPYGYTF

D gene: -
V gene: TRBV5-1
J gene: TRBJ1-2
clone size: -
CDR3 DNA: TGCGCCAGCAGCATAAACACAGGGTCATCTAACTATGGCTACACCTTC
CDR3 protein: CASSINTGSSNYGYTF

D gene: -
V gene: TRBV6-1
J gene: TRBJ2-4
clone size: -
CDR3 DNA: TGTGCCAGCAGTGAAGACAGGACCCCGGAGACAGCCAAAAACATTCAGTACTTC
CDR3 protein: CASSEDRTPETAKNIQYF

D gene: TRBD1
V gene: TRBV7-9
J gene: TRBJ1-5
clone size: -
CDR3 DNA: TGTGCCAGCAGCCCGGGACAGGGATATCAGCCCCAGCATTTT
CDR3 protein: CASSPGQGYQPQHF

D gene: -
V gene: TRBV7-2
J gene: TRBJ1-2
clone size: -
CDR3 DNA: TGTGCCAGCAGCAGGAGGTCCGGCCCGGGGGATGGCTACACCTTC
CDR3 protein: CASSRRSGPGDGYTF

D gene: -
V gene: TRBV6-5
J gene: TRBJ1-1
clone size: few
CDR3 DNA: TGTGCCAGCAGTTCCGCCGGGGAGGTGAACACTGAAGCTTTCTTT
CDR3 protein: CASSSAGEVNTEAFF

D gene: -
V gene: TRBV7-7
J gene: TRBJ2-5
clone size: -
CDR3 DNA: TGTGCTAGCAGCCTTCGACAATCCCCAGAGACCCAGTACTTC
CDR3 protein: CASSLRQSPETQYF

D gene: -
V gene: TRBV10-3
J gene: TRBJ2-5
clone size: few
CDR3 DNA: TGTGCCATCAGTGCCTCCCAAGAGACCCAGTACTTC
CDR3 protein: CAISASQETQYF

D gene: -
V gene: TRBV28
J gene: TRBJ1-4
clone size: once
CDR3 DNA: TGTGCCAGCAGAACCCTAACAGGAACAAATGAAAAACTGTTTTTT
CDR3 protein: CASRTLTGTNEKLFF

D gene: TRBD2
V gene: TRBV28
J gene: TRBJ2-2
clone size: -
CDR3 DNA: TGTGCCAGCAGTTTATTGGGAGGGTTCACCGGGGAGCTGTTTTTT
CDR3 protein: CASSLLGGFTGELFF

D gene: -
V gene: TRBV5-4
J gene: TRBJ2-5
clone size: -
CDR3 DNA: TGTGCCAGCAGCTGGGACACCCAAGAGACCCAGTACTTC
CDR3 protein: CASSWDTQETQYF

D gene: TRBD1
V gene: TRBV19
J gene: TRBJ1-4
clone size: once
CDR3 DNA: TGTGCCAGTCGAGCACAGACAGGGAAACTGTTTTTT
CDR3 protein: CASRAQTGKLFF